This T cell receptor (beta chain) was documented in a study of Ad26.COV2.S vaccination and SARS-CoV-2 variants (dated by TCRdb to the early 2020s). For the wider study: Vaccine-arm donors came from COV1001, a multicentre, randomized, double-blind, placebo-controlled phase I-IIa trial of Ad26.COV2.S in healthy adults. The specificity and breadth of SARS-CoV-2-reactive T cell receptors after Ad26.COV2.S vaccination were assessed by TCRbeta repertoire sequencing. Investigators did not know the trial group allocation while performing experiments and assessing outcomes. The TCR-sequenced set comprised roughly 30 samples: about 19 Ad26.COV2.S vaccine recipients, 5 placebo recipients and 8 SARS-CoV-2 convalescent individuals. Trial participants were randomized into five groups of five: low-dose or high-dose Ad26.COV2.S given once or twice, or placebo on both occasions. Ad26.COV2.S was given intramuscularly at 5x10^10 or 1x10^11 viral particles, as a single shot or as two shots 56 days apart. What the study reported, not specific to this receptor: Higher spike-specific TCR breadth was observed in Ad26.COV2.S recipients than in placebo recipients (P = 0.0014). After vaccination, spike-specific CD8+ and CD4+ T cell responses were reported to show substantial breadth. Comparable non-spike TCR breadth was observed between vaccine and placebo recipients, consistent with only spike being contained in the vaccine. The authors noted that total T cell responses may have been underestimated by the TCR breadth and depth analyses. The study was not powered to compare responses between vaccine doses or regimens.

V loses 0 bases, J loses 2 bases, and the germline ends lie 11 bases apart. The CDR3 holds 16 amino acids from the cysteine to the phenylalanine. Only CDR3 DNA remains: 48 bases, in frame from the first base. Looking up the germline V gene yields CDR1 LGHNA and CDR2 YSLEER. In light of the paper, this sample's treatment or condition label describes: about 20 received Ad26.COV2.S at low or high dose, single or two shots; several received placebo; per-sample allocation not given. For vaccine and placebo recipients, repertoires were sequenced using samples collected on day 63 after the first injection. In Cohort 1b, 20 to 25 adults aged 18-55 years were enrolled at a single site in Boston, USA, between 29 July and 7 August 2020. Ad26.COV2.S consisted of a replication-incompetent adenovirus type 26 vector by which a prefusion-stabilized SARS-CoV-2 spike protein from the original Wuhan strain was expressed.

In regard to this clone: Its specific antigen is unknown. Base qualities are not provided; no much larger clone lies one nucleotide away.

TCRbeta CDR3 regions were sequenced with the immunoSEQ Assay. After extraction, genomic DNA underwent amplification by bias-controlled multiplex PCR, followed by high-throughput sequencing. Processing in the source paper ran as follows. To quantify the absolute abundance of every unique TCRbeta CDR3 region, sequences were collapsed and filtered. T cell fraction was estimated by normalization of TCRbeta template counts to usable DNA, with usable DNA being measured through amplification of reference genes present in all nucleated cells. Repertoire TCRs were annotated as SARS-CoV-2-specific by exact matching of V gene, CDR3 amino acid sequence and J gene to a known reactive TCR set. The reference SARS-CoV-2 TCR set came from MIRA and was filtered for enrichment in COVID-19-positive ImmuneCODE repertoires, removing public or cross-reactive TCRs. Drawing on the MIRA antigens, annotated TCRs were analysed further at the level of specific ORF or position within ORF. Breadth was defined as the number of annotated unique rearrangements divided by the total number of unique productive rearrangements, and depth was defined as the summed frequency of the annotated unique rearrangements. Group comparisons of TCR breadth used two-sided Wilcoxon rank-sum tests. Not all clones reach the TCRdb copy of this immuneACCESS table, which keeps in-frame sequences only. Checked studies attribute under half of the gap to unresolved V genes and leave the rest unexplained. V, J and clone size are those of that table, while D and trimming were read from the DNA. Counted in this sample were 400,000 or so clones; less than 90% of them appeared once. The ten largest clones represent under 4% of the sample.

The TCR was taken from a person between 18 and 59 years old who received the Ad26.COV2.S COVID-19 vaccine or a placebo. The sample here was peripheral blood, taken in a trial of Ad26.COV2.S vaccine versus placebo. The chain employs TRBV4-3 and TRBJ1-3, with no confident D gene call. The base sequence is TGCGCCAGCAGCCAAGATTGGGAGGCGGCTGGAAACACCATATATTTT. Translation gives CASSQDWEAAGNTIYF.